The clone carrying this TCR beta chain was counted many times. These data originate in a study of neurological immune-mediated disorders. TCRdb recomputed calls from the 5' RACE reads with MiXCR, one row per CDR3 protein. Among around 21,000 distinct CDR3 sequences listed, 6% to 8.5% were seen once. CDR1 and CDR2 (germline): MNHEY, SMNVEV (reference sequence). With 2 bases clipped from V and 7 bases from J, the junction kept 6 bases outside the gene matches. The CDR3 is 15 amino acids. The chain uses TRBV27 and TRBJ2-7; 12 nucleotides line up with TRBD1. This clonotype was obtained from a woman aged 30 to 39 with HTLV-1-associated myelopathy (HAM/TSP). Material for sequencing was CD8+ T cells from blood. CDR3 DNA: TGTGCCAGCAGTTTACTGGGACAGGGGGCTTATGAGCAGTACTTC. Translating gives CASSLLGQGAYEQYF.